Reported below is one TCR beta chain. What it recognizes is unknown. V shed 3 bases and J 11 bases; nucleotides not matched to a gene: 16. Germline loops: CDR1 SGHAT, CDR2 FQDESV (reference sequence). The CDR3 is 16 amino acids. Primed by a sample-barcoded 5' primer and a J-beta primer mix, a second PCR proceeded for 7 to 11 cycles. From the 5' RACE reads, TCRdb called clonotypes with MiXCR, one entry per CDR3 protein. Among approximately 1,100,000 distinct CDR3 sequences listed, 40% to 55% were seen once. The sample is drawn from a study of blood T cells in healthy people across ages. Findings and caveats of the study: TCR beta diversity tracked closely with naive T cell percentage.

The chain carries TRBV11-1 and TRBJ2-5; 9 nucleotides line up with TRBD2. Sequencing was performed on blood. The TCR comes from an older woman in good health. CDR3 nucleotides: TGTGCCAGCAGCTTTACCGGGACTAGCATCTACAATGAGCAGTACTTC. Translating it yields CASSFTGTSIYNEQYF.